A selection of T cell receptor beta chains follows, all from one sample in a study of blood T cell repertoires in COVID-19. The method was immunoSEQ multiplex PCR; TCRdb's version includes in-frame clones alone and lacks a portion of them. The repertoire has roughly 93,000 clones, roughly nine tenths of them found once; the top ten carry 7.5% to 9.5%. The sequenced sample was peripheral blood. All receptors derive from a middle-aged man with acute or convalescent COVID-19. CDR3s include the opening cysteine and the closing phenylalanine or tryptophan. Each record gives: clone size, V gene, D gene, J gene, CDR3 protein, CDR3 DNA. D genes are given only for firm matches. Only part of the rows carry a size: once, few, many, or a class if the clone is expanded.

.	TRBV14	.	TRBJ2-5	CASSQDGAIRNIETQYF	TGTGCCAGCAGCCAAGATGGGGCCATCCGGAACATAGAGACCCAGTACTTC
.	TRBV29-1	TRBD1	TRBJ1-3	CTIRGNGNTIYF	TGCACGATCAGGGGGAATGGAAACACCATATATTTT
.	TRBV12-3/TRBV12-4	.	TRBJ1-6	CASGWDFSSPLHF	TGTGCCAGCGGCTGGGACTTCTCCTCACCCCTCCACTTT
.	TRBV2	.	TRBJ1-1	CASSLRDTEAFF	TGTGCCAGCAGCCTCCGGGACACTGAAGCTTTCTTT
.	TRBV5-6	TRBD1	TRBJ1-1	CASRTGTGVGYTEAFF	TGTGCCAGCAGGACCGGGACAGGGGTAGGGTACACTGAAGCTTTCTTT
few	TRBV5-1	.	TRBJ2-3	CASSPARDGGPDTQYF	TGCGCCAGCAGCCCCGCGCGTGACGGGGGGCCAGATACGCAGTATTTT
.	TRBV7-2	.	TRBJ1-1	CASSRGGRNTEAFF	TGTGCCAGCAGTCGCGGGGGAAGGAACACTGAAGCTTTCTTT
.	TRBV6-5	.	TRBJ1-1	CASSRVATEAFF	TGTGCCAGCTCCAGGGTAGCCACTGAAGCTTTCTTT
.	TRBV5-1	TRBD2	TRBJ2-5	CASSLTSGDPGETQYF	TGCGCCAGCAGCTTGACTAGCGGGGACCCGGGGGAGACCCAGTACTTC
.	TRBV19	TRBD2	TRBJ2-5	CASSITSGTTQYF	TGTGCCAGTAGTATAACTAGCGGGACGACCCAGTACTTC
.	TRBV27	.	TRBJ1-5	CASSFGRNNQPQHF	TGTGCCAGCAGTTTTGGCAGAAACAATCAGCCCCAGCATTTT
.	TRBV29-1	.	TRBJ1-2	CSVQRGLSYGYTF	TGCAGCGTTCAAAGGGGACTGAGCTATGGCTACACCTTC
.	TRBV7-5	.	TRBJ1-1	CVRSRDRMNTEAFF	TGTGTCAGAAGCCGGGACAGAATGAACACTGAAGCTTTCTTT
.	TRBV14	.	TRBJ1-2	CASSQQSGGYTF	TGTGCCAGCAGCCAACAATCCGGTGGCTACACCTTC
.	TRBV10-3	.	TRBJ1-6	CAISRGSTDYNSPLHF	TGTGCCATCAGTAGAGGCTCGACAGACTATAATTCACCCCTCCACTTT
few	TRBV9	.	TRBJ2-3	CASSDRGGGTTDTQYF	TGTGCCAGCAGCGACCGAGGGGGGGGAACCACAGATACGCAGTATTTT
.	TRBV11-2	TRBD1	TRBJ1-2	CASSSRGQGGYGYTF	TGTGCCAGCAGCTCCCGGGGACAGGGAGGCTATGGCTACACCTTC
.	TRBV2	.	TRBJ1-3	CASRAGNLRGNTIYF	TGTGCCAGCAGGGCAGGGAATCTCAGAGGAAACACCATATATTTT
.	TRBV3-1/TRBV3-2	.	TRBJ2-2	CASSQGGTGGNTGELFF	TGTGCCAGCAGCCAAGGTGGCACCGGCGGGAACACCGGGGAGCTGTTTTTT
.	TRBV30	.	TRBJ1-2	CAWKVAGTNGYTF	TGTGCCTGGAAAGTAGCCGGGACTAATGGCTACACCTTC
.	TRBV11-2	.	TRBJ2-5	CASSLSSRGLETQYF	TGTGCCAGCAGCTTATCGTCCAGAGGCTTAGAGACCCAGTACTTC
.	TRBV12-3/TRBV12-4	.	TRBJ1-5	CASSYIRQPQHF	TGTGCCAGCAGTTATATCAGGCAGCCCCAGCATTTT
.	TRBV30	TRBD1	TRBJ1-5	CACVPGQGAVGEPQHF	TGTGCCTGCGTCCCGGGACAGGGGGCGGTAGGTGAGCCCCAGCATTTT
.	TRBV7-6	TRBD1	TRBJ1-4	CASSLGGTGGRRGGKLFF	TGTGCCAGCAGCTTAGGGGGGACAGGGGGTCGCCGAGGAGGAAAACTGTTTTTT
.	TRBV11-1	TRBD1	TRBJ1-2	CASSLGTGMTYGYTF	TGTGCCAGCAGCTTAGGGACAGGGATGACCTATGGCTACACCTTC
.	TRBV15	.	TRBJ1-1	CATSRAREGEAFF	TGTGCCACCAGCAGAGCTCGCGAGGGCGAAGCTTTCTTT
few	TRBV3-1/TRBV3-2	.	TRBJ1-2	CASSFRQLGYTF	TGTGCCAGCAGCTTCCGACAACTTGGCTACACCTTC
.	TRBV27	.	TRBJ2-3	CASSFAATDTQYF	TGTGCCAGCAGTTTCGCGGCCACAGATACGCAGTATTTT
.	TRBV18	TRBD1	TRBJ1-2	CASSPRQGENTF	TGTGCCAGCTCACCTCGACAGGGGGAAAACACCTTC
.	TRBV9	.	TRBJ1-1	CASSVAEGGMNTEAFF	TGTGCCAGCAGCGTAGCAGAGGGCGGGATGAACACTGAAGCTTTCTTT
.	TRBV6-5	TRBD2	TRBJ2-2	CASFSSAGPTGELFF	TGTGCCAGCTTTTCTTCAGCGGGGCCTACCGGGGAGCTGTTTTTT
.	TRBV12-5	.	TRBJ1-6	CASGHDGNSPLHF	TGTGCTAGTGGCCACGACGGGAATTCACCCCTCCACTTT
.	TRBV6-1	.	TRBJ1-1	CASSETVKWAFF	TGTGCCAGCAGTGAAACAGTAAAGTGGGCTTTCTTT
.	TRBV12-3/TRBV12-4	.	TRBJ1-1	CASTFGRNTEAFF	TGTGCCAGCACCTTCGGTCGGAACACTGAAGCTTTCTTT
.	TRBV24-1	.	TRBJ1-5	CATSGGSRHQPQHF	TGTGCCACCAGTGGAGGTAGCCGTCACCAGCCCCAGCATTTT
.	TRBV5-1	.	TRBJ1-4	CASSLDREGKLFF	TGCGCCAGCAGCTTGGACCGGGAGGGAAAACTGTTTTTT
.	TRBV11-1	TRBD1	TRBJ2-2	CASSAKQGAPGELFF	TGTGCCAGCAGCGCCAAACAGGGGGCCCCCGGGGAGCTGTTTTTT
.	TRBV6-5	.	TRBJ1-6	CASSYLGQGNSPLHF	TGTGCCAGCAGTTACCTTGGGCAGGGAAATTCACCCCTCCACTTT
many	TRBV4-1	TRBD2	TRBJ2-7	CASSQSLAGGYEQYF	TGCGCCAGCAGCCAATCCCTAGCGGGGGGTTACGAGCAGTACTTC
.	TRBV4-1	TRBD2	TRBJ2-1	CASSPLAGVYNEQFF	TGCGCCAGCAGCCCCCTTGCGGGGGTCTACAATGAGCAGTTCTTC
.	TRBV2	.	TRBJ2-4	CASSGQQQGVIQYF	TGTGCCAGCAGTGGACAGCAACAGGGAGTCATTCAGTACTTC